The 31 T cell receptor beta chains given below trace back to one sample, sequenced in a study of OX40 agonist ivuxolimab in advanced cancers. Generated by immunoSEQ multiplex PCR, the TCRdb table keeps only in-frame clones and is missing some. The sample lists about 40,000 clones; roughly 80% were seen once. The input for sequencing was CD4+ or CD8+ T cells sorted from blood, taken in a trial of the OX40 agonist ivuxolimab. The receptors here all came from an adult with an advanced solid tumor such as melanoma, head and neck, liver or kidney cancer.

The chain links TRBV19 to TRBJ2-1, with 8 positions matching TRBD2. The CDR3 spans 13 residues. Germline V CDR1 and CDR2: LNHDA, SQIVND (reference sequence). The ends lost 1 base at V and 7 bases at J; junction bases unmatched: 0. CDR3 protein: CASSIVAGNEQFF. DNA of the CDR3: TGTGCCAGTAGTATAGTAGCGGGAAATGAGCAGTTCTTC.

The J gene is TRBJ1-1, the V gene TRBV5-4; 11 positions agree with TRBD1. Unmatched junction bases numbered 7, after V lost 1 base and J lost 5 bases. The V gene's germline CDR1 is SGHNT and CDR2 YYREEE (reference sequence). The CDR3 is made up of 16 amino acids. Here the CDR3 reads CASSLSGQGAQTEAFF. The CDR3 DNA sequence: TGTGCCAGCAGCTTGTCCGGACAGGGGGCGCAAACTGAAGCTTTCTTT.

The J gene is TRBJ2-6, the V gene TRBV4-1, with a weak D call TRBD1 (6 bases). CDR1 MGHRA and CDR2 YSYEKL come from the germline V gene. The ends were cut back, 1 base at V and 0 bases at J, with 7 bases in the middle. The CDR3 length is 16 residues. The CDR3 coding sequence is TGCGCCAGCAGCCAAGGCAGGGGCTCTGGGGCCAACGTCCTGACTTTC. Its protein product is CASSQGRGSGANVLTF.

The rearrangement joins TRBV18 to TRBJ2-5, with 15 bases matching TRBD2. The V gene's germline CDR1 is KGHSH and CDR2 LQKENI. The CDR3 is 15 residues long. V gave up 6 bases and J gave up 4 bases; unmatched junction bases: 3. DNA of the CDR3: TGTGCCAGCTCTCAGGGACTAGCGGGAGGAGAGACCCAGTACTTC. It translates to CASSQGLAGGETQYF.

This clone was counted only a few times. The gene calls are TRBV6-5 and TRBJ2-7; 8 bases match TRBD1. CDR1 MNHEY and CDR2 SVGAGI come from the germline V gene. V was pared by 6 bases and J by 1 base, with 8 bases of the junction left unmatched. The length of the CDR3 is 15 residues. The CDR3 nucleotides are TGTGCCAGCAGGCCAACAGGGGGGCGGTCCTACGAGCAGTACTTC. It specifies CASRPTGGRSYEQYF.

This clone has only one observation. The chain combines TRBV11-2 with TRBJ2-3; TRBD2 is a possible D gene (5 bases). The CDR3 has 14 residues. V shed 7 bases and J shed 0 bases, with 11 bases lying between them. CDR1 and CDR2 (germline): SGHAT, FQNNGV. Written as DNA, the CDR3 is TGTGCCAGCACGGTCGGCGGGAGCACAGATACGCAGTATTTT. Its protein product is CASTVGGSTDTQYF.

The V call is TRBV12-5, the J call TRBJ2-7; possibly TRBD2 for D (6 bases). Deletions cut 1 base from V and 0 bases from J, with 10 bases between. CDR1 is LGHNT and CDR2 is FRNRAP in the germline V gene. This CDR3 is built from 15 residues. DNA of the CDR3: TGTGCTAGTGGTTTGGGAGGGACTGTCTCCTACGAGCAGTACTTC. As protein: CASGLGGTVSYEQYF.

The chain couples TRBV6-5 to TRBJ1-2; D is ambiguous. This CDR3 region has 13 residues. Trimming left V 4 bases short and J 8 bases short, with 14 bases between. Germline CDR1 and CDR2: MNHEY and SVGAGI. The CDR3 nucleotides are TGTGCCAGCAGTTTAATGGCGGCGGCCGGCTACACCTTC. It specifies CASSLMAAAGYTF.

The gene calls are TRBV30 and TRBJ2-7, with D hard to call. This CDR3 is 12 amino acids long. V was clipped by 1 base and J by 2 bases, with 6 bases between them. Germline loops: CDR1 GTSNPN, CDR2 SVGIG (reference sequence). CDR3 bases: TGTGCCTGGAGTGGCAGTACCTACGAGCAGTACTTC. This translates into CAWSGSTYEQYF.

In DNA form, the CDR3 reads TGTGCCAGCAGCCGTCTAGCGGGAAGCCAAGAGACCCAGTACTTC. Translated: CASSRLAGSQETQYF. The V call is TRBV7-9, the J call TRBJ2-5, with 9 bases that match TRBD2. Germline lookup yields CDR1 SEHNR and CDR2 FQNEAQ (reference sequence). The ends lost 5 bases at V and 1 base at J; junction bases unmatched: 5. This CDR3 spans 15 amino acids. Combining the CDR3 with reference TRBV7-9 and TRBJ2-5 gives the whole variable domain DTGVSQNPRHKITKRGQNVTFRCDPISEHNRLYWYRQTLGQGPEFLTYFQNEAQLEKSRLLSDRFSAERPKGSFSTLEIQRTEQGDSAMYLCASSRLAGSQETQYFGPGTRLLVL.

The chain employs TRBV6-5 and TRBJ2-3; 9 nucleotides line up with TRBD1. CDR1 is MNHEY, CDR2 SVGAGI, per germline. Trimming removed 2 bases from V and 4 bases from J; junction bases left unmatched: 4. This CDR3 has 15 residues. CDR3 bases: TGTGCCAGCAGTTACGGGACAGGGAGGTCAGATACGCAGTATTTT. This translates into CASSYGTGRSDTQYF.

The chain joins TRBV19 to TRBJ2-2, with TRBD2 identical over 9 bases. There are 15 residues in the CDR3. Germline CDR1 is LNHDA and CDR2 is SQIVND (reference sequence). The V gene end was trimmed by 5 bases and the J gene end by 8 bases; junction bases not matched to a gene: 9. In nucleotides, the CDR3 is TGTGCCAGTAGTCTTGGGCTAGCGGGAAGGGGGGAGCTGTTTTTT. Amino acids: CASSLGLAGRGELFF. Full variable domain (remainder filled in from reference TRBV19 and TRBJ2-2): DGGITQSPKYLFRKEGQNVTLSCEQNLNHDAMYWYRQDPGQGLRLIYYSQIVNDFQKGDIAEGYSVSREKKESFPLTVTSAQKNPTAFYLCASSLGLAGRGELFFGEGSRLTVL.

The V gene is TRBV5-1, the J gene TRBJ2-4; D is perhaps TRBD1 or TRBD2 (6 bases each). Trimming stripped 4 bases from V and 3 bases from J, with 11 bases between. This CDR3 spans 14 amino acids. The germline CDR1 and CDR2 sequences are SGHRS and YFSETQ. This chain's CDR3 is CASSPQGGKNIQYF. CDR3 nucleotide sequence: TGCGCCAGCAGCCCACAGGGAGGCAAAAACATTCAGTACTTC.

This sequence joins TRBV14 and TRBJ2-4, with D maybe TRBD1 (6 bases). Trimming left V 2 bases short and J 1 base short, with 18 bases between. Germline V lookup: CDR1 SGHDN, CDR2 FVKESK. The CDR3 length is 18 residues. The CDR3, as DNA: TGTGCCAGCAGCCAAACGGCTTCCAGGGGTGATGCCAAAAACATTCAGTACTTC. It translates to CASSQTASRGDAKNIQYF.

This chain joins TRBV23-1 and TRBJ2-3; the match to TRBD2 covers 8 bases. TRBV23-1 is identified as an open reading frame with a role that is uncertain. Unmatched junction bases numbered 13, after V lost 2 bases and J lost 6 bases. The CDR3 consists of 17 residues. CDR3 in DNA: TGCGCCAGCAGTCAACCCCGGGGGGGAGCCGCTAAGGATACGCAGTATTTT. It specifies CASSQPRGGAAKDTQYF.

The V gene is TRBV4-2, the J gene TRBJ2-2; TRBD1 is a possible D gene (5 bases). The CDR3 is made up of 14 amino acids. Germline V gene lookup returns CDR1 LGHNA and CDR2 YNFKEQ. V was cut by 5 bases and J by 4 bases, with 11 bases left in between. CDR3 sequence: CASSAQGFTGELFF. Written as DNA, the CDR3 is TGTGCCAGCAGCGCGCAGGGATTCACCGGGGAGCTGTTTTTT.

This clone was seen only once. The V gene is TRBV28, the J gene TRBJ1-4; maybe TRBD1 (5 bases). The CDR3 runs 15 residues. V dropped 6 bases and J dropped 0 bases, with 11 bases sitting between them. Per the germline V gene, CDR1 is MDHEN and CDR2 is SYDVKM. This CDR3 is CASSQQGTTNEKLFF. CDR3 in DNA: TGTGCCAGCAGCCAGCAGGGAACAACTAATGAAAAACTGTTTTTT.

CDR3 loop: CASSDGLAGDYNEQFF. CDR3 DNA sequence: TGTGCCAGCAGTGATGGCCTAGCGGGAGATTACAATGAGCAGTTCTTC. The chain joins TRBV6-4 to TRBJ2-1, with 10 bases fitting TRBD2. V lost 3 bases to trimming and J lost 4 bases; unmatched junction nucleotides: 6. The germline gives CDR1 MRHNA, CDR2 SNTAGT. CDR3 size: 16 residues.

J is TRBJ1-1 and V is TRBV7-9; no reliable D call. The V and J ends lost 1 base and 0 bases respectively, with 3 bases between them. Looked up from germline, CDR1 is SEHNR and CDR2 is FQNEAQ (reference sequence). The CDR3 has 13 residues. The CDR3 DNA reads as TGTGCCAGCAGCTTAGACCTGAACACTGAAGCTTTCTTT. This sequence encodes CASSLDLNTEAFF.

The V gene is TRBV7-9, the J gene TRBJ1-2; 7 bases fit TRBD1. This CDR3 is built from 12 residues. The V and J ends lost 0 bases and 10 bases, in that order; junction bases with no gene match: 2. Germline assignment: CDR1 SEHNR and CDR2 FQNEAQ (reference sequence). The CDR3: CASSLARGDYTF. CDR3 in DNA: TGTGCCAGCAGCTTAGCCAGGGGGGACTACACCTTC.

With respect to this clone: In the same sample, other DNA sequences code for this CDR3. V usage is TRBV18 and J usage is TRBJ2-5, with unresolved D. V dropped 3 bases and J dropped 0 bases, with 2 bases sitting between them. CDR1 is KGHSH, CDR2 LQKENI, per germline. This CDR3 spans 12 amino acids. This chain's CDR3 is CASSPNQETQYF. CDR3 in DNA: TGTGCCAGCTCACCGAACCAAGAGACCCAGTACTTC.

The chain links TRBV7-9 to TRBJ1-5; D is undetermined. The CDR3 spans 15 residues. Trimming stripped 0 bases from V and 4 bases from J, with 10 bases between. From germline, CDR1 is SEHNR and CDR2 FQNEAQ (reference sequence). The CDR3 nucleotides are TGTGCCAGCAGCTTAGCTGGTACGGATAATCAGCCCCAGCATTTT. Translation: CASSLAGTDNQPQHF. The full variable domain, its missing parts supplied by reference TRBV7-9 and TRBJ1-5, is DTGVSQNPRHKITKRGQNVTFRCDPISEHNRLYWYRQTLGQGPEFLTYFQNEAQLEKSRLLSDRFSAERPKGSFSTLEIQRTEQGDSAMYLCASSLAGTDNQPQHFGDGTRLSIL.

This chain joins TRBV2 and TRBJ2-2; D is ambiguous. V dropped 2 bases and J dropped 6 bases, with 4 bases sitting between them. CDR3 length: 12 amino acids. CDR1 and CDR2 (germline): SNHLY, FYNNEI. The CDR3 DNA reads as TGTGCCAGCAGTGAAAGCGCCGGGGAGCTGTTTTTT. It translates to CASSESAGELFF.

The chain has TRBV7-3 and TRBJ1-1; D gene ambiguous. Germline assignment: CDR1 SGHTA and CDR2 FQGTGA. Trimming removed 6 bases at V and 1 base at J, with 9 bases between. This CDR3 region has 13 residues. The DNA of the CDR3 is TGTGCCAGCAGAGCCACAGCGAACACTGAAGCTTTCTTT. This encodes CASRATANTEAFF.

The CDR3 is CASSPAPGGSYEQYF. CDR3 sequence (DNA): TGTGCCAGCTCACCGGCCCCCGGCGGCTCCTACGAGCAGTACTTC. The gene calls are TRBV18 and TRBJ2-7; D gene unclear. The CDR3 covers 15 residues. Germline-derived CDR1 and CDR2 are KGHSH and LQKENI. The V end was cut by 3 bases, the J end by 0 bases, with 12 bases between.

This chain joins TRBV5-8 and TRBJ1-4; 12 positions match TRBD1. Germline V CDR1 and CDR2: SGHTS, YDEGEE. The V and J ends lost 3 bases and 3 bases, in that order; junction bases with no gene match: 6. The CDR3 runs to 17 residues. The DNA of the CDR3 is TGTGCCAGCAGCTCGGGACAGGGGGCAACGGCTAATGAAAAACTGTTTTTT. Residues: CASSSGQGATANEKLFF.

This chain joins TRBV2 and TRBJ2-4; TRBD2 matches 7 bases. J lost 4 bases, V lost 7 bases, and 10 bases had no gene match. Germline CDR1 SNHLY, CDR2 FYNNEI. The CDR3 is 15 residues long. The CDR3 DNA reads TGTGCCAGCATGGGAGGGGTGGACTTGAAAAACATTCAGTACTTC. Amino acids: CASMGGVDLKNIQYF.

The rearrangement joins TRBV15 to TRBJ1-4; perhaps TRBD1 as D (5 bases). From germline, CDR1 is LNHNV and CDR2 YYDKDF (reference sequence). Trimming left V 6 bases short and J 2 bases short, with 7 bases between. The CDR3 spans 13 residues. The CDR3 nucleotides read TGTGCCACCAGACAGGACACTAATGAAAAACTGTTTTTT. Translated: CATRQDTNEKLFF.

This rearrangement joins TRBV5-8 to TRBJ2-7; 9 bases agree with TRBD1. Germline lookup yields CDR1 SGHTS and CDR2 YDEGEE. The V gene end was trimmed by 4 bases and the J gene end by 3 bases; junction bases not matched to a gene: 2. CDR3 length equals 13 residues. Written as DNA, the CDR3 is TGTGCCAGCAGCAGGGACAGGGACTACGAGCAGTACTTC. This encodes CASSRDRDYEQYF.

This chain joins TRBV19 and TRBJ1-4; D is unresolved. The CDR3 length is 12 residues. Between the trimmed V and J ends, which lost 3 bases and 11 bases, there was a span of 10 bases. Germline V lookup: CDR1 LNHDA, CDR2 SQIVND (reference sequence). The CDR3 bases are TGTGCCAGTAGTATTGGGCCAGCTAAACTGTTTTTT. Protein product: CASSIGPAKLFF.

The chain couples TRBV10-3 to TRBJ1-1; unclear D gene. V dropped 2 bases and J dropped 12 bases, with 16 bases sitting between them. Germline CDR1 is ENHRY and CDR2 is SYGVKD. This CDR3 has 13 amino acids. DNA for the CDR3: TGTGCCATCAGTGAGGAGTCACGGAGGATCCCTTTCTTT. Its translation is CAISEESRRIPFF.